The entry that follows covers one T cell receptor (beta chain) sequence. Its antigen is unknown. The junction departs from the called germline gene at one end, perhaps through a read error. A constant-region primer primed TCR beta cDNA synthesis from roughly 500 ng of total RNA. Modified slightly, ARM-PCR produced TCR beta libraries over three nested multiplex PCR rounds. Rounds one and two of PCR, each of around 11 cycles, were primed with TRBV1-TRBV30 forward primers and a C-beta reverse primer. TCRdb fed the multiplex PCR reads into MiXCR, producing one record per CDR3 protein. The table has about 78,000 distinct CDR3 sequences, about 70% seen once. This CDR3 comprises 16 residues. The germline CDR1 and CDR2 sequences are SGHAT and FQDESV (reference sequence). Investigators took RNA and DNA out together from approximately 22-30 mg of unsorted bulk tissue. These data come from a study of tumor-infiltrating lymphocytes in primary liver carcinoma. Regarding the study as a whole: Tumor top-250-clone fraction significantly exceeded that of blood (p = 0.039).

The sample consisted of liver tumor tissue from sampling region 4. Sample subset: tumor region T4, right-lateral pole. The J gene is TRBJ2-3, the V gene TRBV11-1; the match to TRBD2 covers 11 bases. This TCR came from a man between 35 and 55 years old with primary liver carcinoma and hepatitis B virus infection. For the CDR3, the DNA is TGTGCCAGAGGCAAGGGACTAGCGGTTAGCACAGATACGCAATATTTT. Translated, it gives CARGKGLAVSTDTQYF.